Included here is one T cell receptor (beta chain) sequence, with context. The sample originates from a study of cytomegalovirus exposure and HLA in healthy donors. Repertoires were generated with immunoSEQ multiplex PCR, while TCRdb's copy carries only in-frame clones and drops some. The data hold 150,000 to 200,000 clones, with about 85% observed a single time. Germline values: CDR1 LNHDA, CDR2 SQIVND (reference sequence). After removal of 5 bases from V and 6 bases from J, the junction contained 7 bases not matched to a gene. The CDR3 runs to 14 residues. The sample taken for sequencing was PBMCs. The J gene is TRBJ1-5, the V gene TRBV19; 7 bases align to TRBD1. This receptor was identified in a man younger than 35 in good health and CMV-seropositive. CDR3: CASSLQGGRQPQHF. CDR3 nucleotide sequence: TGTGCCAGTAGTCTCCAGGGGGGCCGTCAGCCCCAGCATTTT.